This is a list of T cell receptor beta chains from one sample in a study of T-cell memory formation after mild COVID-19. Each CDR3 protein gets one entry after TCRdb re-called the 5' RACE reads with MiXCR. The profile covers hundreds of thousands of distinct CDR3 sequences, with approximately 19% appearing a single time and around 20% taken by the ten largest. The sequencing sample was made of PBMCs or a T cell subset sorted from them (not recorded which). These TCRs come from a man between 18 and 35 years old who had mild COVID-19 (a few samples of this study predate the infection). Cell type and time point are not known. Both conserved end residues are part of each CDR3. The D gene is left open where the match is weak. Clone size, where shown, is once, few, many, or a class for clones that have expanded.

d_call	v_call	j_call	clone_size	cdr3_nt	cdr3_aa
TRBD1	TRBV6-6	TRBJ2-7	few	TGTGCCAGCAGTCCTAGGACAGGGGTGGTAGAGGAGCAGTACTTC	CASSPRTGVVEEQYF
-	TRBV20-1	TRBJ2-3	few	TGCAGTGCTAGCTGGTCAGCTAGCACAGATACGCAGTATTTT	CSASWSASTDTQYF
-	TRBV27	TRBJ2-7	few	TGTGCCAGCAAGGAGACACCGGCGATAATGGCAGCCTACGAGCAGTACTTC	CASKETPAIMAAYEQYF
-	TRBV24-1	TRBJ2-5	many	TGTGCCACCAGATTCCCGGGACACCAAGAGACCCAGTACTTC	CATRFPGHQETQYF
TRBD2	TRBV12-3/TRBV12-4	TRBJ2-7	-	TGTGCCAGCGCTCCGGTCCACAGCGGGGGGAACTACGAGCAGTACTTC	CASAPVHSGGNYEQYF
TRBD2	TRBV7-9	TRBJ2-1	-	TGTGCCAGCAGCCAGGGAGGGCCCAATGAGCAGTTCTTC	CASSQGGPNEQFF
TRBD1	TRBV15	TRBJ1-1	few	TGTGCCACCAGCAGGGTCCGGGACAGGGGTATGAACACTGAAGCTTTCTTT	CATSRVRDRGMNTEAFF
-	TRBV11-1	TRBJ2-1	few	TGTGCCAGCAGCTTAGCCCGGGGGTTGAACTACAATGAGCAGTTCTTC	CASSLARGLNYNEQFF
TRBD2	TRBV4-3	TRBJ2-1	few	TGCGCCAGCAGTCCAGCGGGGGGAACCTACAATGAGCAGTTCTTC	CASSPAGGTYNEQFF
-	TRBV3-2	TRBJ2-3	-	TGTGCCAGCAGCCTAGGTTACAGAGGCCCCACAGATACGCAGTATTTT	CASSLGYRGPTDTQYF
TRBD1	TRBV18	TRBJ2-7	few	TGTGCCAGCTCACCAGGGACAGCCTACTACGAGCAGTACTTC	CASSPGTAYYEQYF
-	TRBV6-5	TRBJ2-1	-	TGTGCCAGCAGCCCGTCCGTCCCCTCCTACAATGAGCAGTTCTTC	CASSPSVPSYNEQFF
TRBD1	TRBV6-2/TRBV6-3	TRBJ2-7	-	TGTGCCAGCACCAGGGACAGGCCTAAACTCACGCAGTACTTC	CASTRDRPKLTQYF
TRBD2	TRBV5-1	TRBJ2-3	-	TGCGCCAGCTTTTCAACTAGCGGGGGGGCCGATGTGAATACGCAGTATTTT	CASFSTSGGADVNTQYF
TRBD1	TRBV5-6	TRBJ1-2	-	TGTGCCAGCAGCTTGGGACAGGGGTACGGTGGCTACACCTTC	CASSLGQGYGGYTF
-	TRBV2	TRBJ1-1	-	TGTGCCAGCACGACCGGGGGCAGGGGCACTGAAGCTTTCTTT	CASTTGGRGTEAFF
TRBD1	TRBV7-2	TRBJ2-2	few	TGTGCCAGCAGCTTAGTTCAGTACAGGGGGGACACCGGGGAGCTGTTTTTT	CASSLVQYRGDTGELFF
TRBD1	TRBV6-6	TRBJ2-5	-	TGTGCCAGCAGTAGGGACAGGGGAGGAAAAGAGACCCAGTACTTC	CASSRDRGGKETQYF
-	TRBV29-1	TRBJ2-1	few	TGCAGCGTCGGGAGAATAGCGACTAATGAGCAGTTCTTC	CSVGRIATNEQFF
TRBD2	TRBV7-9	TRBJ2-3	-	TGTGCCAGCAGCCACACTAGCGGGGGACAGAGCACAGATACGCAGTATTTT	CASSHTSGGQSTDTQYF
-	TRBV15	TRBJ2-5	-	TGTGCCACCAGCAGAGACCACGAGGAGACCCAGTACTTC	CATSRDHEETQYF
TRBD2	TRBV29-1	TRBJ2-7	-	TGCAGCACACTAGCGGGGAGCTCCTACGAGCAGTACTTC	CSTLAGSSYEQYF
TRBD1	TRBV7-3	TRBJ1-2	-	TGTGCCAGCAGCTTAACTCCGACAGGGAATGGCTACACCTTC	CASSLTPTGNGYTF
TRBD2	TRBV5-4	TRBJ2-3	-	TGTGCCAGCAGCTGGAGCGGGGGCGTTACAGATACGCAGTATTTT	CASSWSGGVTDTQYF
-	TRBV5-1	TRBJ2-3	many	TGCGCCAGCAGCTTGGGACAGGCCACAGATACGCAGTATTTT	CASSLGQATDTQYF
-	TRBV6-5	TRBJ1-1	few	TGTGCCAGCAGTTACTGGGGACGGGTGAACACTGAAGCTTTCTTT	CASSYWGRVNTEAFF
TRBD1	TRBV7-9	TRBJ2-3	few	TGTGCCAGCAGCCCCCGACAGGGGATGAGGGGAGATACGCAGTATTTT	CASSPRQGMRGDTQYF
TRBD1	TRBV7-6	TRBJ2-2	few	TGTGCCAGCAGCTTCGGGGACAGGGACCAAACCGGGGAGCTGTTTTTT	CASSFGDRDQTGELFF